The clone carrying this TCR beta chain was observed many times. This sample stems from a study of neurological immune-mediated disorders. TCRdb analysed the 5' RACE reads with MiXCR anew, one entry per CDR3 protein. Altogether tens of thousands of distinct CDR3 sequences are present, about 6.9% being singletons, with the ten largest covering 0.55% to 0.65%. The CDR3 covers 11 residues. The ends were cut back, 4 bases at V and 4 bases at J, with 8 bases in the middle. CDR1 and CDR2 from the germline V gene are SQVTM and ANQGSEA. The chain uses TRBV29-1 and TRBJ2-7; possible D gene TRBD1, 5 bases. This receptor was obtained from a middle-aged woman in good health. Sequencing was done on a sample of CD4+ T cells from blood. CDR3 nucleotide sequence: TGCAGCGTTGGACAGAATTACGAGCAGTACTTC. Encoded protein: CSVGQNYEQYF.